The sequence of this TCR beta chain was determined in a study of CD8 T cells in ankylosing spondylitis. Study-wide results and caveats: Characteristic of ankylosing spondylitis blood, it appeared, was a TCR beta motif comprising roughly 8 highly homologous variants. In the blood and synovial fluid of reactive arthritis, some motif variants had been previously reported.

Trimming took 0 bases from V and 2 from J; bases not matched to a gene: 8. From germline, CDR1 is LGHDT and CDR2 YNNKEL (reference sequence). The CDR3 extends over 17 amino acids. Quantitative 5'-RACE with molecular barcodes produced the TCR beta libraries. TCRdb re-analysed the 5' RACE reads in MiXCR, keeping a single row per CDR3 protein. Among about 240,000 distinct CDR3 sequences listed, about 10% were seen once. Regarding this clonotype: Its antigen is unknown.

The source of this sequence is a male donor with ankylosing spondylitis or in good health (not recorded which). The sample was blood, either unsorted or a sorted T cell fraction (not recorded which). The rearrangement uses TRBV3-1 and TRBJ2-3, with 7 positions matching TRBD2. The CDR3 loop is CASSQDLVGGTTDTQYF. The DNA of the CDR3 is TGTGCCAGCAGCCAAGATCTTGTCGGGGGGACCACAGATACGCAGTATTTT.